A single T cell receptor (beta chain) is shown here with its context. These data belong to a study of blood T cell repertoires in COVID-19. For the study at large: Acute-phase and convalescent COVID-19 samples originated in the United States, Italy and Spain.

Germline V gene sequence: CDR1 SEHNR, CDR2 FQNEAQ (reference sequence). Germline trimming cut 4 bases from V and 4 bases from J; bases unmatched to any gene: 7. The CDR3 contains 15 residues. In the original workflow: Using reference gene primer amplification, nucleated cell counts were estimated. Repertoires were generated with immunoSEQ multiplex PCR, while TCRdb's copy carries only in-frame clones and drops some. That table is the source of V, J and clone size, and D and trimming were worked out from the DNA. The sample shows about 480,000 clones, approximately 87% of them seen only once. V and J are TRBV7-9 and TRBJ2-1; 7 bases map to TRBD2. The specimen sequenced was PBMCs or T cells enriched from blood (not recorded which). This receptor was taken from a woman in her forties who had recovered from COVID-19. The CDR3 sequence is CASSSAGGIYNEQFF. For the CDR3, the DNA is TGTGCCAGCAGCTCGGCCGGGGGGATTTACAATGAGCAGTTCTTC. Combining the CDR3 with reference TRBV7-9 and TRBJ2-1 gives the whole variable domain DTGVSQNPRHKITKRGQNVTFRCDPISEHNRLYWYRQTLGQGPEFLTYFQNEAQLEKSRLLSDRFSAERPKGSFSTLEIQRTEQGDSAMYLCASSSAGGIYNEQFFGPGTRLTVL.